This T cell receptor beta chain was obtained from a study of molecular identifiers for immune sequencing clone quantification. As to this clonotype: The antigen is unknown. A read error may produce the germline difference seen at one junction end.

TCRdb independently ran MiXCR on the PCR reads; one entry per CDR3 protein. This table has some 580,000 distinct CDR3 sequences, about 25% appearing once. Findings and caveats of the study: Same-barcode identical TCR molecules could make highly expanded clones look smaller than they are.

Per germline, CDR1 WSHSY and CDR2 SAAADI. The CDR3 spans 15 residues. The sample consisted of naive CD8+ T cells from blood, with Jurkat cell RNA spiked in. Subset meaning: FACS-sorted CD8+CD4-CCR7+CD45RA+ naive T cells. This chain connects TRBV10-2 to TRBJ1-5; D is unclear. The sequence came from a human donor in good health. Some libraries in this study had Jurkat cell RNA spiked in. CDR3 protein: CASREGVDSNPPQHF. Written as DNA, the CDR3 is TGCGCCAGCAGGGAGGGTGTTGATAGCAATCCGCCCCAGCATTTT.